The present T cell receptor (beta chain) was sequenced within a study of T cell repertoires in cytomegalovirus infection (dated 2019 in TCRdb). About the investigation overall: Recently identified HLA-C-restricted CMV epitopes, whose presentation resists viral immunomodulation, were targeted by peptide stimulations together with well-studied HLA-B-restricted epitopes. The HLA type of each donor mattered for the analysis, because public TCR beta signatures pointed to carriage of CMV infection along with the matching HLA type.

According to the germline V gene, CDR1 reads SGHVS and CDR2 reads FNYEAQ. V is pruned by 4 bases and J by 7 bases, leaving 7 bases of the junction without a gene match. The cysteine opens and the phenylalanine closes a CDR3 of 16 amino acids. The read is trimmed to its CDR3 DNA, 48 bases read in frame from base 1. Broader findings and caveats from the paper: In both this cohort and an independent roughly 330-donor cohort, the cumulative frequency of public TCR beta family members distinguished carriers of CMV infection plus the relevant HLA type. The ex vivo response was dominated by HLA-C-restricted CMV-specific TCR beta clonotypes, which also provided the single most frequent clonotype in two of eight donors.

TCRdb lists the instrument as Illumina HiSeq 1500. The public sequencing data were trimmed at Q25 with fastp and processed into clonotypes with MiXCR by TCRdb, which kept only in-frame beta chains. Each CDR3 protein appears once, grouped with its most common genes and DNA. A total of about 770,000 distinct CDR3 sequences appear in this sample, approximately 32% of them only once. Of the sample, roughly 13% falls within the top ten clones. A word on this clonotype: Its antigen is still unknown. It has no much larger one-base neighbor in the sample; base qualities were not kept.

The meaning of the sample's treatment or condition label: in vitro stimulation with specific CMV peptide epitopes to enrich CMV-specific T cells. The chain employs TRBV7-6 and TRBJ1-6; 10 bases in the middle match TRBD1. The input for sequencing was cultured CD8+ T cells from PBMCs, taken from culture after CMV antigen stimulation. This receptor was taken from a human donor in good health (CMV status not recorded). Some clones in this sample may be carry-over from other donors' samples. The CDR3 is CASSSAGTGANSPLHF. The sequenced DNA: TGTGCCAGCAGCTCGGCCGGGACAGGGGCCAATTCACCCCTCCACTTT.